Below are 29 T cell receptor beta chains sequenced from a single sample in a study of cytomegalovirus exposure and HLA in healthy donors. It was with 60 Vbeta and 13 Jbeta primers that the PCR ran. The protocol was immunoSEQ multiplex PCR, while the TCRdb copy is restricted to in-frame clones and leaves out a portion. The data contain around 130,000 clones, over 60% of them seen just once; the ten biggest clones take up approximately 1.5%. The sample was PBMCs. The source of these receptors is a young man in good health and CMV-seronegative.

V usage is TRBV18 and J usage is TRBJ1-4, with D unresolved. The CDR3 has 15 residues. Germline CDR1 is KGHSH and CDR2 is LQKENI. Trimming cost V 1 base and J 4 bases, with 10 bases left between them. In nucleotides, the CDR3 is TGTGCCAGCTCACCACGGGAGAGCTTTAATGAAAAACTGTTTTTT. Encoded protein: CASSPRESFNEKLFF.

A remark on this clone: This CDR3 is also generated by other DNA sequences in the sample. This chain links TRBV6-5 with TRBJ1-2; D is undetermined. Trimming removed 2 bases from V and 8 bases from J, with 9 bases in between. The CDR3 contains 12 residues. In germline, CDR1 is MNHEY, CDR2 SVGAGI. CDR3 DNA: TGTGCCAGCAGTTACCCCCGAGGCGGCTACACCTTC. Its translation: CASSYPRGGYTF.

The chain uses TRBV19 and TRBJ1-5; D not certain. Germline CDR1 reads LNHDA; CDR2 reads SQIVND (reference sequence). The V gene lost 4 bases and the J gene lost 1 base, with 14 bases spanning the gap. This CDR3 contains 16 residues. The DNA for the CDR3 is TGTGCCAGTAGTACCCACCTCGAGGAGAGCAATCAGCCCCAGCATTTT. Its translation: CASSTHLEESNQPQHF.

This clone was picked up one time. The CDR3 DNA reads as TGTGCCAGCAGCTTAGGGACAGGAAAAACTCTCAGCTCCTACAATGAGCAGTTCTTC. It codes for CASSLGTGKTLSSYNEQFF. This chain uses TRBV7-6 with TRBJ2-1, with 7 bases aligning to TRBD1. The CDR3 spans 19 residues. CDR1 is SGHVS and CDR2 is FNYEAQ in the germline V gene. V lost 1 base and J lost 0; bases outside the gene matches: 12.

This chain joins TRBV10-2 and TRBJ2-3, with D hard to call. Trimming pared 3 bases from V and 5 bases from J, leaving 6 bases between. This CDR3 has 12 amino acids. Germline V lookup: CDR1 WSHSY, CDR2 SAAADI. In DNA form, the CDR3 reads TGCGCCAGCAGTGAAGGCGGAGATACGCAGTATTTT. It encodes CASSEGGDTQYF.

The chain joins TRBV9 to TRBJ2-3, with a possible D match to TRBD2 (6 bases). The CDR3 has 14 residues. From germline, CDR1 is SGDLS and CDR2 YYNGEE. Trimming removed 4 bases at V and 4 bases at J, with 13 bases between. CDR3 loop: CASSPGGDADTQYF. The CDR3 DNA is TGTGCCAGCAGCCCCGGCGGGGACGCAGATACGCAGTATTTT.

V and J are TRBV11-3 and TRBJ2-2; unclear D gene. The CDR3 contains 13 residues. Germline V gene data show CDR1 as SGHNT and CDR2 as YENEEA. Trimming cost V 5 bases and J 6 bases, with 10 bases left between them. The CDR3 nucleotides are TGTGCCAGCAGCCCAAAGTGGCCCGGGGAGCTGTTTTTT. It translates to CASSPKWPGELFF.

The chain links TRBV5-5 to TRBJ2-7, with a possible D match to TRBD1 (6 bases). V dropped 4 bases and J dropped 4 bases, with 15 bases sitting between them. CDR1 is SGHKS, CDR2 YYEKEE, per germline (reference sequence). The CDR3 is made up of 14 amino acids. The CDR3 DNA reads TGTGCCAGCAGCATCGGACAGCCTCGATACGAGCAGTACTTC. It translates to CASSIGQPRYEQYF.

The sample holds a few counts of this clone. The chain combines TRBV30 with TRBJ1-5; 7 bases fit TRBD1. J was trimmed by 6 bases and V by 3 bases; bases with no gene match: 5. Per the germline V gene, CDR1 is GTSNPN and CDR2 is SVGIG (reference sequence). The CDR3 extends over 13 amino acids. CDR3 amino acids: CAWRRQGGQPQHF. The CDR3 nucleotides read TGTGCCTGGAGAAGACAGGGTGGTCAGCCCCAGCATTTT.

CDR3 sequence: CASSLDTEKLFF. The CDR3, as DNA: TGTGCCAGCAGCCTAGACACTGAAAAACTGTTTTTT. V and J are TRBV7-9 and TRBJ1-4; D unclear. The CDR3 loop spans 12 amino acids. Germline V lookup: CDR1 SEHNR, CDR2 FQNEAQ (reference sequence). Trimming pared 5 bases from V and 7 bases from J, leaving 8 bases between.

The rearrangement joins TRBV18 to TRBJ2-7; D might be TRBD2 (5 bases). Germline assignment: CDR1 KGHSH and CDR2 LQKENI. Trimming took off 0 bases at V and 2 bases at J, with 8 bases between the two ends. This CDR3 has 14 residues. The CDR3 spells CASSPPRGTYEQYF. CDR3 coding DNA: TGTGCCAGCTCACCACCTCGGGGAACCTACGAGCAGTACTTC.

The V call is TRBV7-2, the J call TRBJ2-2; D remains unclear. The length of the CDR3 is 12 residues. Germline V gene lookup returns CDR1 SGHTA and CDR2 FQGNSA. V gave up 5 bases and J gave up 2 bases, with 3 bases separating them. CDR3 sequence reads: CASSLNTGELFF. In nucleotides, the CDR3 is TGTGCCAGCAGCCTAAACACCGGGGAGCTGTTTTTT.

Points on this clone: Other DNA sequences in the sample encode the same CDR3. The rearrangement links TRBV4-2 to TRBJ1-1, with 7 bases that match TRBD1. The CDR3 loop spans 15 amino acids. With V trimmed by 4 bases and J by 3 bases, 8 bases remained unmatched. Germline-derived CDR1 and CDR2 are LGHNA and YNFKEQ. The CDR3 spells CASSRTRDRDTEAFF. CDR3 bases: TGTGCCAGCAGCCGAACCCGGGACAGAGACACTGAAGCTTTCTTT.

This rearrangement joins TRBV5-8 to TRBJ2-7; tentative D call: TRBD1 (6 bases). The CDR3 spans 14 residues. The V gene lost 4 bases and the J gene lost 1 base, with 12 bases spanning the gap. CDR1 and CDR2 (germline): SGHTS, YDEGEE. The CDR3 here is CASSRDIRSYEQYF. The CDR3 DNA is TGTGCCAGCAGCAGGGACATCCGATCCTACGAGCAGTACTTC.

The chain combines TRBV5-1 with TRBJ2-3; 12 positions match TRBD2. The junction had 5 bases not matched to a gene; V was cut back by 0 bases and J by 0 bases. CDR1 and CDR2 (germline): SGHRS, YFSETQ. This CDR3 comprises 18 residues. CDR3 in amino acids: CASSLGASGGASTDTQYF. For the CDR3, the DNA is TGCGCCAGCAGCTTGGGGGCTAGCGGGGGGGCGAGCACAGATACGCAGTATTTT.

This chain uses TRBV19 with TRBJ2-5; TRBD2 aligns across 11 bases. This CDR3 comprises 18 residues. The germline V gene has CDR1 LNHDA and CDR2 SQIVND (reference sequence). J gave up 2 bases and V 3 bases, and 11 bases lay outside the gene matches. This CDR3 reads CASSITKTLAGGQETQYF. CDR3 DNA sequence: TGTGCCAGTAGTATCACGAAGACATTAGCGGGAGGGCAAGAGACCCAGTACTTC.

This clone was seen a handful of times. CDR3 sequence reads: CASRLGGEKLFF. CDR3 DNA: TGTGCCAGTAGGCTTGGAGGAGAAAAACTGTTTTTT. The chain uses TRBV19 and TRBJ1-4; D is undetermined. CDR1 is LNHDA and CDR2 is SQIVND in the germline V gene (reference sequence). The CDR3 loop spans 12 amino acids. Trimming took off 6 bases at V and 8 bases at J, with 10 bases between the two ends.

The rearrangement uses TRBV7-3 and TRBJ2-3; TRBD2 is a possible D gene (6 bases). The V and J ends lost 5 bases and 4 bases respectively, with 16 bases between them. The CDR3 covers 15 residues. Germline V gene data show CDR1 as SGHTA and CDR2 as FQGTGA. The CDR3 region has the DNA TGTGCCAGCAGCCCCCGGGGGATGGGAGCAGATACGCAGTATTTT. The encoded protein is CASSPRGMGADTQYF.

The chain couples TRBV29-1 to TRBJ1-2, with 9 nucleotides matching TRBD1. The germline gives CDR1 SQVTM, CDR2 ANQGSEA. Trimming removed 4 bases from V and 8 bases from J; junction bases left unmatched: 2. The CDR3 runs 11 residues. For the CDR3, the DNA is TGCAGCGTTGGGACAGGGGACGGCTACACCTTC. Translation gives CSVGTGDGYTF.

The J gene is TRBJ2-3, the V gene TRBV7-2; 8 nucleotides align to TRBD2. This CDR3 is built from 16 residues. Trimming took 1 base from V and 4 from J; bases not matched to a gene: 7. The germline V gene has CDR1 SGHTA and CDR2 FQGNSA. The CDR3 sequence: CASSLVQLADSDTQYF. Here the CDR3 DNA reads TGTGCCAGCAGCTTAGTTCAACTAGCGGATTCAGATACGCAGTATTTT.

The J gene is TRBJ2-1, the V gene TRBV6-5; weak D call: TRBD2 (7 bases). V gave up 8 bases and J gave up 13 bases, with 15 bases separating them. Germline CDR1 reads MNHEY; CDR2 reads SVGAGI. The CDR3 runs 11 residues. The CDR3 sequence is CASVGGRVQFF. The CDR3, as DNA: TGTGCCAGCGTCGGGGGGCGCGTCCAGTTCTTC.

This chain connects TRBV2 to TRBJ2-6, with D possibly TRBD1 on 6 matching bases. Germline V CDR1 and CDR2: SNHLY, FYNNEI. With 5 bases removed from V and 0 bases from J, the gap between germline ends came to 11 bases. The CDR3 has 16 amino acids. This chain's CDR3 is CASSLQGDSGANVLTF. The CDR3 DNA reads TGTGCCAGCAGTCTACAGGGAGACTCTGGGGCCAACGTCCTGACTTTC.

The chain joins TRBV6-5 to TRBJ1-4; D not certain. Germline lookup yields CDR1 MNHEY and CDR2 SVGAGI. This CDR3 region has 13 residues. The germline V and J ends were trimmed by 7 bases and 8 bases, with 14 bases remaining between them. This CDR3 reads CASTSRPGEKLFF. CDR3 bases: TGTGCCAGCACCTCCAGACCGGGGGAAAAACTGTTTTTT.

This clone turned up a few times. The chain has TRBV15 and TRBJ2-2, with D maybe TRBD1 (5 bases). The germline V gene encodes CDR1 LNHNV and CDR2 YYDKDF (reference sequence). The CDR3 consists of 18 residues. V lost 5 bases, J lost 1 base, and 20 bases lay in between. DNA of the CDR3: TGTGCCACCAGCTCAACACCACGGGCACAGGAGAACACCGGGGAGCTGTTTTTT. Encoded protein: CATSSTPRAQENTGELFF.

The V call is TRBV27, the J call TRBJ1-5, with 7 nucleotides matching TRBD1. This CDR3 comprises 14 residues. V dropped 5 bases and J dropped 5; count of bases not matched to a gene: 6. Looked up from germline, CDR1 is MNHEY and CDR2 is SMNVEV (reference sequence). CDR3 amino acids: CASSEQGSDQPQHF. The CDR3 bases are TGTGCCAGCAGTGAACAGGGGAGCGATCAGCCCCAGCATTTT.

This chain joins TRBV19 and TRBJ2-5; 7 nucleotides agree with TRBD2. The germline CDR1 and CDR2 sequences are LNHDA and SQIVND (reference sequence). The CDR3 is 11 residues long. Trimming removed 8 bases from V and 5 bases from J; junction bases left unmatched: 2. The CDR3 sequence: CASVGGETQYF. The CDR3 nucleotides read TGTGCCAGTGTGGGGGGGGAGACCCAGTACTTC.

V is TRBV5-1 and J is TRBJ2-5; the match to TRBD2 covers 7 bases. Gene TRBJ2-7 matches the end of the DNA better, so the J call may be wrong. This CDR3 has 15 residues. Germline CDR1 reads SGHRS; CDR2 reads YFSETQ. CDR3 DNA sequence: TGCGCCAGCAGCTTGTTCGCTAGCGGAGGGTACGAGCAGTACTTC. Its protein is CASSLFASGGYEQYF.

This chain links TRBV9 with TRBJ1-2, with TRBD1 as a possible D gene (6 bases). This CDR3 has 16 residues. Germline CDR1 and CDR2: SGDLS and YYNGEE. Trimming cost V 4 bases and J 6 bases, with 22 bases left between them. CDR3 amino acids: CASSTSNRAEGNGYTF. The CDR3, as DNA: TGTGCCAGCAGCACCAGTAACAGGGCGGAAGGTAATGGCTACACCTTC.

This chain uses TRBV28 with TRBJ2-7; 8 bases are shared with TRBD2. Germline V CDR1 and CDR2: MDHEN, SYDVKM. The V gene end was trimmed by 5 bases and the J gene end by 6 bases; junction bases not matched to a gene: 6. CDR3 length equals 13 residues. The CDR3 DNA sequence: TGTGCCAGCAGTCGAGCGGGAGTGGGCGAGCAGTACTTC. Encoded protein: CASSRAGVGEQYF. Based on the CDR3 plus reference TRBV28 and TRBJ2-7, the full variable domain is DVKVTQSSRYLVKRTGEKVFLECVQDMDHENMFWYRQDPGLGLRLIYFSYDVKMKEKGDIPEGYSVSREKKERFSLILESASTNQTSMYLCASSRAGVGEQYFGPGTRLTVT.